These 15 T cell receptor beta chains share one sample of origin, sequenced in a study of tumor and adjacent non-tumor tissue in lung cancer. The library came from three nested PCR rounds adapted from ARM-PCR protocols. TCRdb fed the multiplex PCR reads into MiXCR, producing one record per CDR3 protein. The data hold about 85,000 distinct CDR3 sequences, with around 65% observed a single time. RNA was extracted from bulk tissue without any cell sorting. Sequencing was carried out using lung tumor tissue. These TCRs come from a man between 65 and 79 years old with non-small cell lung cancer.

The V call is TRBV11-2, the J call TRBJ2-7; possibly TRBD1 for D (5 bases). V lost 9 bases, J lost 2 bases, and 17 bases lay in between. CDR3 length: 14 amino acids. Germline V gene sequence: CDR1 SGHAT, CDR2 FQNNGV. CDR3 nucleotides: TGTGCCAGTCGTCAGGGAATTGGAGCCTACGAGCAGTACTTC. Protein: CASRQGIGAYEQYF.

As to this clonotype: The final CDR3 position lacks the conserved phenylalanine or tryptophan, pointing to a likely read error. This sequence joins TRBV6-5 and TRBJ2-7; TRBD1 matches at 8 bases. The trim removed 4 bases at V and 7 bases at J, leaving 12 bases unmatched. CDR1 MNHEY and CDR2 SVGAGI come from the germline V gene. The CDR3 loop spans 15 amino acids. CDR3 in DNA: TGTGCCAGCAGTTTTATCGGACAGGGACGGTCGGAGCAGTACCTC. Translated, it gives CASSFIGQGRSEQYL.

This clonotype was recorded a few times. The V gene is TRBV7-3, the J gene TRBJ2-1; no clear D. CDR3 length equals 13 residues. Germline V gene lookup returns CDR1 SGHTA and CDR2 FQGTGA. V was clipped by 2 bases and J by 5 bases, with 7 bases between them. This CDR3 is CASSLGSDNEQFF. The CDR3 region has the DNA TGTGCCAGCAGCTTAGGAAGCGACAATGAGCAGTTCTTC. The variable domain in full, with the rest retrieved from reference TRBV7-3 and TRBJ2-1, is GAGVSQTPSNKVTEKGKYVELRCDPISGHTALYWYRQSLGQGPEFLIYFQGTGAADDSGLPNDRFFAVRPEGSVSTLKIQRTERGDSAVYLCASSLGSDNEQFFGPGTRLTVL.

The V gene is TRBV28, the J gene TRBJ2-7; possibly TRBD1 for D (6 bases). The length of the CDR3 is 12 residues. Trimming took off 9 bases at V and 3 bases at J, with 12 bases between the two ends. The germline CDR1 and CDR2 sequences are MDHEN and SYDVKM. This CDR3 is CARTKGVYEQYF. CDR3 bases: TGTGCCAGGACTAAGGGGGTCTACGAGCAGTACTTC. The full variable domain, its missing parts supplied by reference TRBV28 and TRBJ2-7, is DVKVTQSSRYLVKRTGEKVFLECVQDMDHENMFWYRQDPGLGLRLIYFSYDVKMKEKGDIPEGYSVSREKKERFSLILESASTNQTSMYLCARTKGVYEQYFGPGTRLTVT.

As for this clonotype: The junction differs from germline at one of its ends, possibly a read error. The V call is TRBV12-3 or TRBV12-4, the J call TRBJ1-1; possibly TRBD1 for D (6 bases). This CDR3 spans 14 amino acids. CDR3 sequence (DNA): TGTACCAGCAGTTTGCGACAGGTCCGCATTGAAGCTTTCTTT. The encoded protein is CTSSLRQVRIEAFF.

Turning to this clonotype: The conserved closing phenylalanine or tryptophan is absent in this CDR3, likely reflecting a read error. The rearrangement links TRBV4-2 to TRBJ1-2; no definite D call. The CDR3 totals 14 residues. V lost 4 bases and J 1 base, leaving 10 bases between the germline ends. Germline values: CDR1 LGHNA, CDR2 YNFKEQ. The CDR3 DNA is TGTGCCAGCAGCCCAAGTGGAGGTAACTATGGCTACACCATA. Its translation: CASSPSGGNYGYTI.

This clonotype was seen many times. This rearrangement joins TRBV10-2 to TRBJ1-2; no reliable D call. Trimming pared 3 bases from V and 4 bases from J, leaving 9 bases between. The CDR3 consists of 13 residues. Per the germline V gene, CDR1 is WSHSY and CDR2 is SAAADI. The CDR3 here is CASSDQAGYGYTF. CDR3 coding DNA: TGCGCCAGCAGTGATCAGGCGGGCTATGGCTACACCTTC.

The chain combines TRBV24-1 with TRBJ1-1; 7 nucleotides match TRBD1. From germline, CDR1 is KGHDR and CDR2 SFDVKD. The J segment lost 1 base and the V segment lost 4 bases, leaving 5 bases of the junction unmatched. The CDR3 is 15 residues long. The CDR3 here is CATSEMGQKNTEAFF. Written as DNA, the CDR3 is TGTGCCACCAGTGAAATGGGACAGAAGAACACTGAAGCTTTCTTT.

V is TRBV7-8 and J is TRBJ2-1; no definite D call. Per the germline V gene, CDR1 is SGHVS and CDR2 is FQNEAQ. The CDR3 is made up of 13 amino acids. The V end was cut by 5 bases, the J end by 4 bases, with 9 bases between. The CDR3 DNA sequence: TGTGCCAGCAGCCCCCAGTGGTACAATGAGCAGTTCTTC. Translating it yields CASSPQWYNEQFF.

This clonotype occurred many times. The chain recombines TRBV12-5 with TRBJ2-7; D ambiguous. V was trimmed by 0 bases and J by 10 bases, leaving 19 bases between them. The CDR3 is made up of 15 amino acids. CDR1 is LGHNT and CDR2 is FRNRAP in the germline V gene. CDR3 in amino acids: CASGLVRVSSIGQYF. DNA of the CDR3: TGTGCTAGTGGTTTGGTACGGGTTTCGAGCATTGGACAGTACTTC.

With respect to this clonotype: Sequence at one end of the junction differs from germline and may be a read error. The chain links TRBV11-2 to TRBJ2-3; D is undetermined. There are 15 residues in the CDR3. Germline V gene sequence: CDR1 SGHAT, CDR2 FQNNGV. CDR3 loop: CASSQTDGVTDMQYF. The CDR3 coding sequence is TGTGCCAGCAGCCAAACTGACGGAGTCACAGATATGCAGTATTTT.

This clonotype turned up a few times. This is likely a read error, given that the CDR3 carries no conserved phenylalanine or tryptophan at its end. The J gene is TRBJ1-2, the V gene TRBV6-5; D remains ambiguous. The germline V and J ends were trimmed by 6 bases and 3 bases, with 17 bases remaining between them. This CDR3 contains 15 residues. Germline V CDR1 and CDR2: MNHEY, SVGAGI. Here the CDR3 DNA reads TGTGCCAGCAGCTCCCGGGATGGACGCCACTATGGCTACACCATC. Encoded protein: CASSSRDGRHYGYTI.

Of note for this clonotype: This could be a read error, since a much larger clone is one nucleotide away. This chain connects TRBV14 to TRBJ2-3; possibly TRBD1 for D (5 bases). This CDR3 is 14 amino acids long. Germline assignment: CDR1 SGHDN and CDR2 FVKESK. CDR3 region: CANSLSWGSDTQYF. Here the CDR3 DNA reads TGTGCCAACAGCCTCTCCTGGGGCTCAGATACGCAGTATTTT.

Concerning this clonotype: A much larger clonotype is one base distant, so this may be a read error. V usage is TRBV12-3 or TRBV12-4 and J usage is TRBJ2-1; D gene unclear. This CDR3 comprises 17 residues. Trimming took 3 bases from V and 0 from J, leaving 15 bases between them. CDR3 residues: CASSFWENSHSYNEQFF. The DNA of the CDR3 is TGTGCCAGCAGTTTCTGGGAAAACTCCCACTCCTACAATGAGCAGTTCTTC.

Details on this clonotype: One junction end disagrees with the germline gene, perhaps due to a read error. The chain couples TRBV28 to TRBJ1-5; D is perhaps TRBD1 (5 bases). Germline assignment: CDR1 MDHEN and CDR2 SYDVKM. The CDR3 is 15 amino acids. This CDR3 reads CANSSRDRAYQPQHF. The DNA for the CDR3 is TGTGCCAACAGTAGCCGGGACCGGGCATATCAGCCCCAGCATTTT.